The clone carrying this T cell receptor (beta chain) appeared a few times. What it binds is not known. The J segment lost 7 bases and the V segment lost 4 bases, leaving 14 bases of the junction unmatched. Germline V gives CDR1 SGHRS, CDR2 YFSETQ. This CDR3 comprises 16 residues. These data originate in a study of blood T cells in healthy people across ages. Study outcomes and limitations: Fewer expanded clones and more diversity marked long-lived versus aged donors.

It was with a sample-barcoded 5' primer and a J-beta primer mix that a second PCR of roughly 7 to 11 cycles was run. Paired-end reads containing CDR3 totaled no fewer than 2.5 million for each sample. TCRdb processed the 5' RACE reads anew with MiXCR; each CDR3 protein has one entry. The sample carries about 1.5 million distinct CDR3 sequences, 42% recorded once. The receptor's source is a woman aged 18 to 35 in good health. The V and J genes are TRBV5-1 and TRBJ1-2; 9 bases align to TRBD1. The specimen sequenced was blood. CDR3 DNA: TGCGCCAGCAGCCCCTATCCCGGGACAGGGCGAGGTGGCTACACCTTC. It encodes CASSPYPGTGRGGYTF.